This T cell receptor beta chain stems from a study of T cell repertoires in cytomegalovirus infection. Study in general: Peptides in the study included HLA-C-restricted and HLA-B-restricted CMV epitopes.

Each CDR3 protein gets one entry after TCRdb re-called the reads with MiXCR. The sample lists about 85,000 distinct CDR3 sequences, 45% to 50% occurring once. Study-wide findings and caveats: The ex vivo response was dominated by HLA-C-restricted CMV-specific TCR beta clonotypes.

Of note for this clonotype: The antigen remains unidentified.

The CDR3 extends over 11 amino acids. Germline V gene sequence: CDR1 LNHDA, CDR2 SQIVND (reference sequence). Trimming stripped 8 bases from V and 5 bases from J, with 9 bases between. The source of this sequence is a human donor in good health (CMV status not recorded). Some clones in this sample may be carry-over from other donors' samples. This chain uses TRBV19 with TRBJ1-1; D unresolved. Sequenced here: CD8+ T cells from cultured PBMCs, sampled from culture after CMV antigen stimulation. CDR3 sequence (DNA): TGTGCCAGTCAGAGTGGGACTGAAGCTTTCTTT. This sequence encodes CASQSGTEAFF. The whole variable domain, filled in from reference TRBV19 and TRBJ1-1, reads DGGITQSPKYLFRKEGQNVTLSCEQNLNHDAMYWYRQDPGQGLRLIYYSQIVNDFQKGDIAEGYSVSREKKESFPLTVTSAQKNPTAFYLCASQSGTEAFFGQGTRLTVV.